The subject of this entry is one T cell receptor (beta chain). Its specificity is not known. The authors sorted CD4+ naive, central memory, regulatory and stem cell-like memory cells via CD45RO/CCR7/CD25/CD127/CD95/CD27. The entirety of the isolated RNA underwent reverse transcription, so expressed TCRB transcripts were sequenced. The protocol was immunoSEQ multiplex PCR, while the TCRdb copy is restricted to in-frame clones and leaves out a portion. The top ten hold approximately 0.44% of the sample, which has 310,000 or so clones, 6.5% to 10% seen once. These data originate in a study of beta chain features in type 1 diabetes. Study-wide background: Summed over all samples, the examined sorted cells came to 95 million to 130 million. Overall study results and limits: For patients and controls alike, PCR might favor shorter templates to the same degree.

V lost 4 bases and J lost 2; bases outside the gene matches: 8. Looked up from germline, CDR1 is SGHDN and CDR2 is FVKESK. The CDR3 covers 16 residues. This chain connects TRBV14 to TRBJ2-7; 10 nucleotides line up with TRBD1. This clonotype originated in a woman aged 18-30 years in good health. The sequenced sample consisted of central memory CD4+ T cells from blood. The CDR3 nucleotides are TGTGCCAGCAGCCCACGGGACAGGGGTTTCACCTACGAGCAGTACTTC. Protein sequence: CASSPRDRGFTYEQYF. The variable domain in full, with the rest retrieved from reference TRBV14 and TRBJ2-7, is EAGVTQFPSHSVIEKGQTVTLRCDPISGHDNLYWYRRVMGKEIKFLLHFVKESKQDESGMPNNRFLAERTGGTYSTLKVQPAELEDSGVYFCASSPRDRGFTYEQYFGPGTRLTVT.